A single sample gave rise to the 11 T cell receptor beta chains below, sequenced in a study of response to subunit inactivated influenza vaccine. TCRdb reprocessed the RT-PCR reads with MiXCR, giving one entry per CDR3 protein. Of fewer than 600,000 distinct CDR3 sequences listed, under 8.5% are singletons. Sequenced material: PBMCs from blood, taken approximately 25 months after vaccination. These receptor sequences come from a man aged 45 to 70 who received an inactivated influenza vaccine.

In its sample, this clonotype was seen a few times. The CDR3 coding sequence is TGTGCCAGCAGCCATGGGGGCCGCGGGAGGGGTTACAATGAGCAGTTCTTC. Amino acids: CASSHGGRGRGYNEQFF. The chain employs TRBV12-3 or TRBV12-4 and TRBJ2-1, with 9 positions matching TRBD2. The CDR3 length is 17 residues. With 6 bases clipped from V and 4 bases from J, the junction kept 13 bases outside the gene matches.

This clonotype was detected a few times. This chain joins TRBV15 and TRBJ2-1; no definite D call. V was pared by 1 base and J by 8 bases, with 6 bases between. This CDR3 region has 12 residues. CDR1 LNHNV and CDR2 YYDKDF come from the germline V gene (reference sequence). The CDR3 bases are TGTGCCACCAGCAGAGTAGGAGATGAGCAGTTCTTC. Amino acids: CATSRVGDEQFF.

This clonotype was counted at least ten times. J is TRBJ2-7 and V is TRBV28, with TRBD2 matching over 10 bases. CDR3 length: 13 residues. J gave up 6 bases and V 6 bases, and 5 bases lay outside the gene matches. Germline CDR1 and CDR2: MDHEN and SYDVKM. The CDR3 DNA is TGTGCCAGCAGACAAGCGGGAGGGCTCGAGCAGTACTTC. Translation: CASRQAGGLEQYF.

The CDR3 sequence: CATSREAGTFYEQYF. DNA for the CDR3: TGTGCCACCAGCAGAGAGGCGGGAACCTTCTACGAGCAGTACTTC. The rearrangement joins TRBV15 to TRBJ2-7; D is possibly TRBD2 (6 bases). The V gene lost 0 bases and the J gene lost 3 bases, with 12 bases spanning the gap. Germline V gives CDR1 LNHNV, CDR2 YYDKDF (reference sequence). CDR3 length equals 15 residues.

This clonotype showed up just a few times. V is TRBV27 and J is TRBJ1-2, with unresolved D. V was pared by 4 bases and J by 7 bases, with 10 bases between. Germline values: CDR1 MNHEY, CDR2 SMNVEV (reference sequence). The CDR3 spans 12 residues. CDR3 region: CASSSTWGGYTF. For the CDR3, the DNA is TGTGCCAGCAGTTCCACCTGGGGTGGCTACACCTTC.

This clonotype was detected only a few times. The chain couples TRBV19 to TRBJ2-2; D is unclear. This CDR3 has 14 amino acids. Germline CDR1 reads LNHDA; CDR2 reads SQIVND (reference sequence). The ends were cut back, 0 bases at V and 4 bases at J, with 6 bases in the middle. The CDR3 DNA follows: TGTGCCAGTAGTATAGAAGTATTCACCGGGGAGCTGTTTTTT. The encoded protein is CASSIEVFTGELFF. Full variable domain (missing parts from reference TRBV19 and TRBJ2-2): DGGITQSPKYLFRKEGQNVTLSCEQNLNHDAMYWYRQDPGQGLRLIYYSQIVNDFQKGDIAEGYSVSREKKESFPLTVTSAQKNPTAFYLCASSIEVFTGELFFGEGSRLTVL.

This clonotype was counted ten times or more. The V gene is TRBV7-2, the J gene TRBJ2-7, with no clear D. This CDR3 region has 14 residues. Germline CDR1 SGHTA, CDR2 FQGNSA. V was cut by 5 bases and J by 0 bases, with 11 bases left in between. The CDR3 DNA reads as TGTGCCAGCAGCCCGGTGTGGAGCTCCTACGAGCAGTACTTC. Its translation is CASSPVWSSYEQYF.

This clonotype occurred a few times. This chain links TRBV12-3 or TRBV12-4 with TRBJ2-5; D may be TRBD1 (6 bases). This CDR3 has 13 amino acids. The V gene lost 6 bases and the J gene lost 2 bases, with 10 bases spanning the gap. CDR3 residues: CASRSQGQETQYF. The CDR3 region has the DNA TGTGCCAGCAGGTCTCAGGGGCAAGAGACCCAGTACTTC.

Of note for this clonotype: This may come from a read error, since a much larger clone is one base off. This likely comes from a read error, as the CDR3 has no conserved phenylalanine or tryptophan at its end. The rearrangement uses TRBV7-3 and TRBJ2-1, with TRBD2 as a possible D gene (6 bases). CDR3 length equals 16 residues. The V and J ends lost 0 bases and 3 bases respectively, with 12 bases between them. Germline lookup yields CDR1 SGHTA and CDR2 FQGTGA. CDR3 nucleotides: TGTGCCAGCAGCTTAACCGGCGGGACTTTCTACAATGAGCAGTTCTTA. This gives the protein CASSLTGGTFYNEQFL.

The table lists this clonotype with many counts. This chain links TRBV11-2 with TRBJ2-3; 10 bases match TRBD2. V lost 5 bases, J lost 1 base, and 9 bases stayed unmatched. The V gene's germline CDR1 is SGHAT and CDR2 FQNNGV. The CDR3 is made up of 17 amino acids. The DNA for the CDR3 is TGTGCCAGCAGCCTCAACTCGGGGACTAGCGGCACAGATACGCAGTATTTT. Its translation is CASSLNSGTSGTDTQYF.

The CDR3 spells CSVDSGVNNEQFF. CDR3 in DNA: TGCAGCGTTGATAGCGGGGTAAACAATGAGCAGTTCTTC. The V and J genes are TRBV29-1 and TRBJ2-1, with TRBD2 identical over 8 bases. The junction had 3 bases not matched to a gene; V was cut back by 3 bases and J by 5 bases. The CDR3 covers 13 residues. CDR1 SQVTM and CDR2 ANQGSEA come from the germline V gene.